This TCR beta chain was profiled in a study of siplizumab effects on memory and regulatory T cells. Some clones are missing from TCRdb's copy, which holds only in-frame ones; the method was immunoSEQ multiplex PCR. The sample has roughly 60,000 clones, 80% to 95% seen once. The origin of this receptor is a human donor in good health. Sequencing input: CD8+ T cells sorted from blood.

The CDR3 coding sequence is TGCGCCAGCAGCTTTGAGGAGAACTATGGCTACACCTTC. This encodes CASSFEENYGYTF. The J gene is TRBJ1-2, the V gene TRBV5-1; no clear D gene. Trimming cost V 2 bases and J 2 bases, with 7 bases left between them. Per the germline V gene, CDR1 is SGHRS and CDR2 is YFSETQ. This CDR3 has 13 residues. The complete variable domain, with remaining parts taken from reference TRBV5-1 and TRBJ1-2, reads KAGVTQTPRYLIKTRGQQVTLSCSPISGHRSVSWYQQTPGQGLQFLFEYFSETQRNKGNFPGRFSGRQFSNSRSEMNVSTLELGDSALYLCASSFEENYGYTFGSGTRLTVV.